This TCR beta chain was documented in a study of T-cell memory formation after mild COVID-19. At the level of the study: Clustering of TCRs was largely donor specific.

5'RACE with constant-segment primers yielded barcoded, UMI-tagged TCR alpha and TCR beta cDNA libraries. TCRdb re-called the 5' RACE reads with MiXCR, one entry per CDR3 protein. The sample consists of roughly 300,000 distinct CDR3 sequences, 8.2% of them appearing once. This receptor was taken from a man between 18 and 29 years old who had mild COVID-19 (a few samples of this study predate the infection). Cell type and time point are not known. The sample consisted of PBMCs or a T cell subset sorted from them (not recorded which).

Here the CDR3 DNA reads TGTGCCAGCAGCCATGGGAAGGTTCGAAAGAACACTGAAGCTTTCTTT. It yields the protein CASSHGKVRKNTEAFF. This sequence joins TRBV6-5 and TRBJ1-1; no reliable D call. V was trimmed by 6 bases and J by 1 base, leaving 18 bases between them. This CDR3 has 16 residues. CDR1 MNHEY and CDR2 SVGAGI come from the germline V gene.